These T cell receptor beta chains were read from a single sample in a study of untreated major depressive disorder. Here immunoSEQ multiplex PCR was the method, and the copy in TCRdb shows in-frame clones only, minus some. The table shows about 21,000 clones, with about 93% occurring only once. The material sequenced was CD4+ T cells from PBMCs. Receptors originate from a man aged 25-45 years in good health. CDR3s include the opening cysteine and the closing phenylalanine or tryptophan. D genes are given only for firm matches. Clone size, where shown, is once, few, many, or a class for clones that have expanded.

>TRBV10-3|-|TRBJ2-3|-
TGTGCCATCACCGCGGGAAAGGGGCCAACTAGCACAGATACGCAGTATTTT
CAITAGKGPTSTDTQYF
>TRBV5-1|few|TRBJ2-1|-
TGCGCCAGCGCCCCGGAAAGCGGGTCCTACAATGAGCAGTTCTTC
CASAPESGSYNEQFF
>TRBV27|-|TRBJ1-3|-
TGTGCCAGCATGGGCCCGGGCCAGCTCTCTGGAAACACCATATATTTT
CASMGPGQLSGNTIYF
>TRBV10-2|-|TRBJ2-2|-
TGCGCCAGCAGTGAGATTTTAGGACAAGCCCACGGGGAGCTGTTTTTT
CASSEILGQAHGELFF
>TRBV7-9|-|TRBJ1-4|-
TGTGCCAGCAGCATGAGGCGTAGCGGTGAAAAACTGTTTTTT
CASSMRRSGEKLFF
>TRBV5-5|-|TRBJ2-7|-
TGTGCCAGCAGCTTGACGGGCCCCGAGCAGTACTTC
CASSLTGPEQYF
>TRBV5-1|-|TRBJ1-1|TRBD1
TGCGCCAGCACCGACCAGGCGGCAGGGGGAGGGACTGAAGCTTTCTTT
CASTDQAAGGGTEAFF
>TRBV15|-|TRBJ1-2|-
TGTGCCACCAGCAGAGATCGGGAACAGAACTATGGCTACACCTTC
CATSRDREQNYGYTF
>TRBV4-3|-|TRBJ2-7|-
TGCGCCAGCAGCCAAGATGTTTACCAAGAGCAGTACTTC
CASSQDVYQEQYF
>TRBV6-5|-|TRBJ2-2|TRBD2
TGTGCCAGCAGTTCTTTGGCTAGCGGGAGTATCGGGGAGCTGTTTTTT
CASSSLASGSIGELFF
>TRBV27|-|TRBJ2-5|TRBD2
TGTGCCACCGCTTTGAGGGCTAGCGGGAGGGGAGAGACCCAGTACTTC
CATALRASGRGETQYF
>TRBV29-1|-|TRBJ1-2|TRBD1
TGCAGCGGGGGCGGGCAGGGGGTTAGTGGCTACACCTTC
CSGGGQGVSGYTF
>TRBV7-2|-|TRBJ2-1|-
TGTGCCAGCAGCTTAATGGGGACTCTCCTCGATGAGCAGTTCTTC
CASSLMGTLLDEQFF
>TRBV4-3|-|TRBJ2-7|TRBD2
TGCGCCAGCAGCCAACGAAGCGGGAGACAGGAATACGAGCAGTACTTC
CASSQRSGRQEYEQYF
>TRBV19|-|TRBJ2-1|TRBD2
TGTGCCAGTAGTATCTCCCGGGAGGTCTACAATGAGCAGTTCTTC
CASSISREVYNEQFF
>TRBV7-9|-|TRBJ2-1|-
TGTGCCAGCAGCATTGGAACAGGGAGCTCCTACAATGAGCAGTTCTTC
CASSIGTGSSYNEQFF
>TRBV2|-|TRBJ2-2|-
TGTGCCAGCTCCGCCGGGGAGCTGTTTTTT
CASSAGELFF
>TRBV19|-|TRBJ2-7|TRBD2
TGTGCCAGTAGTATTCTAGCGGGGGAGACCTACGAGCAGTACTTC
CASSILAGETYEQYF
>TRBV9|-|TRBJ2-1|TRBD1
TGTGCCAGCAGCGTAGTACAGGGGGGCGGTGAGCAGTTCTTC
CASSVVQGGGEQFF
>TRBV6-5|-|TRBJ1-1|TRBD1
TGTGCCAGCAGTAGTCCAGGGGGGAACACTGAAGCTTTCTTT
CASSSPGGNTEAFF
>TRBV27|-|TRBJ1-5|-
TGTGCCAGCAGCCCCGGACCTTATCAGCCCCAGCATTTT
CASSPGPYQPQHF
>TRBV4-1|-|TRBJ2-1|-
TGCGCCAGCAGCCTCTTGTCCCACCGAACCCACTCCTACAATGAGCAGTTCTTC
CASSLLSHRTHSYNEQFF
>TRBV10-3|-|TRBJ2-1|-
TGTGCCATCAGTGGGCGCCTCCAGGGACCCTCCTACAATGAGCAGTTCTTC
CAISGRLQGPSYNEQFF
>TRBV19|-|TRBJ1-2|TRBD1
TGTGCCAGTAGTATGATCGGACAGGGATTAAGTGGCTACACCTTC
CASSMIGQGLSGYTF
>TRBV7-3|-|TRBJ2-2|-
TGTGCCAGCAGCCTTGCGCGGGGGGAGCTGTTTTTT
CASSLARGELFF
>TRBV11-2|-|TRBJ1-3|-
TGTGCCAGCAGCTTTGGATTCTCTGGAAACACCATATATTTT
CASSFGFSGNTIYF
>TRBV9|-|TRBJ2-7|TRBD1
TGTGCCAGCAGCGTATGGAGACAGGGGTTTTGGTACGAGCAGTACTTC
CASSVWRQGFWYEQYF
>TRBV4-3|-|TRBJ2-2|-
TGCGCCAGCAGCCCCTTAGTGGCAGGGGAAGGGGAGCTGTTTTTT
CASSPLVAGEGELFF
>TRBV27|-|TRBJ1-2|TRBD1
TGTGCCAGCAGTTTCCGGACAGGGAATAACTATGGCTACACCTTC
CASSFRTGNNYGYTF
>TRBV5-1|-|TRBJ2-1|-
TGCGCCAGCAGCTTGCGACAGACAGGCGATGAGCAGTTCTTC
CASSLRQTGDEQFF
>TRBV25-1|-|TRBJ2-5|TRBD2
TGTGCCAGCAGTCATATAGCTAGCGGGGCCCAAGAGACCCAGTACTTC
CASSHIASGAQETQYF
>TRBV10-3|-|TRBJ2-3|-
TGTGCCATCAGTGACCCCGGGACTAGCACAGATACGCAGTATTTT
CAISDPGTSTDTQYF
>TRBV5-1|-|TRBJ1-1|TRBD1
TGCGCCAGCAAAGTTATACAGGGGCTGAGCACTGAAGCTTTCTTT
CASKVIQGLSTEAFF
>TRBV11-2|once|TRBJ2-3|TRBD2
TGTGCCAGCAGCTTAACCGGGACTACCACAGATACGCAGTATTTT
CASSLTGTTTDTQYF
>TRBV11-3|once|TRBJ2-2|TRBD1
TGTGCCAGCATCGTGGACAGGGTGGTCGGGGAGCTGTTTTTT
CASIVDRVVGELFF
>TRBV10-3|-|TRBJ1-1|TRBD1
TGTGCCATCAGTCGCAGGGGGCGCGACACTGAAGCTTTCTTT
CAISRRGRDTEAFF
>TRBV18|-|TRBJ1-2|TRBD1
TGTGCCAGCTCACCACCGGGTTTGGGACAGGGTGATGATGGCTACACCTTC
CASSPPGLGQGDDGYTF
>TRBV5-5|-|TRBJ2-7|-
TGTGCCAGCAGCGACCCTGGGGGCCCGCACTCCTACGAGCAGTACTTC
CASSDPGGPHSYEQYF
>TRBV18|-|TRBJ1-2|-
TGTGCCAGCTCCGGCGGGGGCGACCGATATGGCTACACCTTC
CASSGGGDRYGYTF
>TRBV11-3|-|TRBJ2-6|TRBD1
TGTGCCAGCAGCGCCGGGACAGGGTACTCTGGGGCCAACGTCCTGACTTTC
CASSAGTGYSGANVLTF
>TRBV4-2|-|TRBJ1-5|-
TGTGCCAGCAGCCAAGGGAGCAATCAGCCCCAGCATTTT
CASSQGSNQPQHF
>TRBV19|-|TRBJ2-1|TRBD2
TGTGCCAGTAGTATAGGCCCAGCGGGAGGCGGAAATGAGCAGTTCTTC
CASSIGPAGGGNEQFF
>TRBV29-1|-|TRBJ1-4|-
TGCAGCGTTAAGAAACACCCCGGAGCAGCAACTAATGAAAAACTGTTTTTT
CSVKKHPGAATNEKLFF
>TRBV5-4|-|TRBJ1-2|-
TGTGCCAGCAGCTTGGAGGCGGGGCGAGGAGGCTACACCTTC
CASSLEAGRGGYTF
>TRBV7-2|-|TRBJ2-7|-
TGTGCCAGCAGCTTAGTACTCCACGAGCAGTACTTC
CASSLVLHEQYF